This TCR beta chain is from a study of T cell changes during pregnancy in multiple sclerosis. This CDR3 is 16 amino acids long. Trimming took 1 base from V and 4 from J; bases not matched to a gene: 5. CDR1 is MGHRA, CDR2 YSYEKL, per germline. TCRdb keeps only in-frame clones here, not all; method: immunoSEQ multiplex PCR. Counted here are 60,000 or so clones, around 93% occurring once; the ten biggest clones make up over 0.35%. Sequenced material: CD4+ T cells from peripheral blood mononuclear cells, taken before pregnancy. The J gene is TRBJ2-1, the V gene TRBV4-1; the match to TRBD2 covers 9 bases. The receptor was derived from a female donor with multiple sclerosis, enrolled in a pregnancy study. CDR3 residues: CASSQGAGGLYNEQFF. In DNA form, the CDR3 reads TGCGCCAGCAGCCAAGGAGCGGGAGGCCTATACAATGAGCAGTTCTTC.